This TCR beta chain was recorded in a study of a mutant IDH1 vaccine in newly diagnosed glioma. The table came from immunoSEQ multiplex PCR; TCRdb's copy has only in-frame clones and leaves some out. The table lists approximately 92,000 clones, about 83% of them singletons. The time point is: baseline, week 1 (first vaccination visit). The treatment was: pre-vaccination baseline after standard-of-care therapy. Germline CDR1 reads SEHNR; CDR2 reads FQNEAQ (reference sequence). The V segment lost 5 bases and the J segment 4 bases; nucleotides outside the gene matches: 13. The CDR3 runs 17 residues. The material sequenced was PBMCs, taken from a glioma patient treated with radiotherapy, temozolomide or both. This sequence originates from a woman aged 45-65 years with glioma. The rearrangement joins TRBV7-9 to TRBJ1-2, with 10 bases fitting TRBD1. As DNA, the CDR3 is TGTGCCAGCAGCCTGACGGCCGGACAGGGGGTATTCTATGGCTACACCTTC. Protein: CASSLTAGQGVFYGYTF. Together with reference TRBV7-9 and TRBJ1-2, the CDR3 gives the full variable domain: DTGVSQNPRHKITKRGQNVTFRCDPISEHNRLYWYRQTLGQGPEFLTYFQNEAQLEKSRLLSDRFSAERPKGSFSTLEIQRTEQGDSAMYLCASSLTAGQGVFYGYTFGSGTRLTVV.